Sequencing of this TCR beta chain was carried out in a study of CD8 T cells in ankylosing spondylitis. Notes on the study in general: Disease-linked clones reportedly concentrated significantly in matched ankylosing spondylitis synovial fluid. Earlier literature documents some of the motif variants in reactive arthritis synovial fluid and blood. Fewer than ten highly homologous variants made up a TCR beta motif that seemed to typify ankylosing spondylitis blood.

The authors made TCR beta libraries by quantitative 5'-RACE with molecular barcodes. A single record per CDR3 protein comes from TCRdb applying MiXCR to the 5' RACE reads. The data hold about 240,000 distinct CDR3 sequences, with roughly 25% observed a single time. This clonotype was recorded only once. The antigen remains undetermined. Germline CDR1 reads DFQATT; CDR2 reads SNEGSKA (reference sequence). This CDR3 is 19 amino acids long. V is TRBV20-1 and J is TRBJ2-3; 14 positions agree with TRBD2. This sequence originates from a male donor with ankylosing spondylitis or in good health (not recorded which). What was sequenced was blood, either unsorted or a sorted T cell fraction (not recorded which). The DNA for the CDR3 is TGCAGCCAGGGCGTCTTACCGGGACTAGCGGGGGCTGGCACAGATACGCAGTATTTT. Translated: CSQGVLPGLAGAGTDTQYF.